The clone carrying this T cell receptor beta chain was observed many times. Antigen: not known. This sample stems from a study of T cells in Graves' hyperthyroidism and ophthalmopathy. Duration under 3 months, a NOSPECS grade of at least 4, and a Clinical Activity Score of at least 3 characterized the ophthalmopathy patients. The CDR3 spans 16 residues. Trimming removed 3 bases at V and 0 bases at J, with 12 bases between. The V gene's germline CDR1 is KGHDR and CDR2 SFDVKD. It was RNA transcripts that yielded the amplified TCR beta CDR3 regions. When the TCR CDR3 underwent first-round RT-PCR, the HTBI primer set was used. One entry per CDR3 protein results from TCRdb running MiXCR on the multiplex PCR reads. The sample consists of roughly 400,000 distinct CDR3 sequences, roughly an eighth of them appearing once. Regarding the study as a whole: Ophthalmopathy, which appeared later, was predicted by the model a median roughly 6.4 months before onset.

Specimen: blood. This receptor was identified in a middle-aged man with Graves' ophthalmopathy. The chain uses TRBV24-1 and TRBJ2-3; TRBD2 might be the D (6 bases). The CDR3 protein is CATSDAHSGSTDTQYF. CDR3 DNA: TGTGCCACCAGTGATGCCCATAGCGGTAGCACAGATACGCAGTATTTT.